Listed below are T cell receptor beta chains from one sample, sequenced in a study of CD8 T cells in ankylosing spondylitis. TCRdb re-analysed the 5' RACE reads in MiXCR, keeping a single row per CDR3 protein. Of under 450,000 distinct CDR3 sequences detected, approximately 22% appear once; the ten largest clones hold under 15%. Sequencing used blood, either unsorted or a sorted T cell fraction (not recorded which). These receptors were obtained from a male donor with ankylosing spondylitis or in good health (not recorded which). The CDR3 runs from the conserved cysteine through the conserved F or W. D genes are given only for firm matches. The size of a clone is reported for some rows only, either as once, few or many, or as a class for expanded clones.

d_call clone_size j_call v_call cdr3_aa cdr3_nt
TRBD2 few TRBJ2-5 TRBV2 CASSPLTSGGEETQYF TGTGCCAGCAGTCCCCTGACTAGCGGGGGGGAGGAGACCCAGTACTTC
. many TRBJ2-3 TRBV29-1 CSVEDRGRHTDTQYF TGCAGCGTTGAAGATAGGGGCAGACACACAGATACGCAGTATTTT
TRBD2 . TRBJ2-5 TRBV10-3 CAISDPGRVETQYF TGTGCCATCAGTGATCCCGGGAGGGTGGAGACCCAGTACTTC
TRBD1 . TRBJ2-7 TRBV29-1 CSVDPGTGYEQYF TGCAGCGTTGACCCCGGGACAGGGTACGAGCAGTACTTC
TRBD1 . TRBJ1-2 TRBV28 CASSLYRGPNYGYTF TGTGCCAGCAGTTTATACAGGGGACCTAACTATGGCTACACCTTC
. few TRBJ2-2 TRBV5-1 CASSFFLNGELFF TGCGCCAGCAGCTTCTTCCTTAACGGGGAGCTGTTTTTT
TRBD1 . TRBJ2-7 TRBV29-1 CSVRDRRFEQYF TGCAGCGTTCGGGACAGGCGCTTCGAGCAGTACTTC
TRBD2 few TRBJ2-1 TRBV7-9 CASSLVSARGEQFF TGTGCCAGCAGCTTAGTTTCTGCGCGGGGGGAGCAGTTCTTC
TRBD1 . TRBJ2-3 TRBV5-1 CASSYRGQGVDTQYF TGCGCCAGCAGCTACCGTGGACAGGGTGTAGATACGCAGTATTTT
TRBD1 few TRBJ2-7 TRBV5-1 CASSGQGFGEQYF TGCGCCAGCAGCGGACAGGGGTTTGGCGAGCAGTACTTC
TRBD2 few TRBJ2-3 TRBV7-8 CASGLVGSGGTDTQYF TGTGCCAGCGGGTTGGTGGGTAGCGGGGGCACAGATACGCAGTATTTT
TRBD2 . TRBJ2-5 TRBV7-9 CASSLEYLAEETQYF TGTGCCAGCAGCTTAGAGTACCTAGCGGAAGAGACCCAGTACTTC
TRBD2 . TRBJ2-7 TRBV29-1 CSVELAGEYEQYF TGCAGCGTTGAACTAGCGGGGGAGTACGAGCAGTACTTC
. few TRBJ2-3 TRBV4-2 CASGTTDTQYF TGTGCCAGCGGGACCACAGATACGCAGTATTTT
. . TRBJ2-6 TRBV5-1 CASSLGAGGSSGANVLTF TGCGCCAGCAGCTTGGGTGCAGGGGGGTCCTCTGGGGCCAACGTCCTGACTTTC
TRBD1 . TRBJ1-5 TRBV20-1 CSARPRTGASNQPQHF TGCAGTGCTAGACCTCGGACAGGGGCTAGCAATCAGCCCCAGCATTTT
TRBD1 . TRBJ1-2 TRBV27 CASSAGDREYGYTF TGTGCCAGCAGCGCCGGGGACAGGGAGTATGGCTACACCTTC
. few TRBJ2-2 TRBV7-2 CASQGGLYTGELFF TGTGCCAGCCAAGGAGGCCTATACACCGGGGAGCTGTTTTTT
. . TRBJ2-1 TRBV12-3/TRBV12-4 CASSTQSDEQFF TGTGCCAGCAGTACCCAGTCGGATGAGCAGTTCTTC
TRBD1 . TRBJ2-3 TRBV9 CASSVDRGTDTQYF TGTGCCAGCAGCGTTGACAGGGGCACAGATACGCAGTATTTT